These 25 T cell receptor beta chains came from one sample sequenced in a study of T cells in localized non-small cell lung cancer. Measured with immunoSEQ multiplex PCR; TCRdb has only the in-frame clones, and not every one. The sample shows 70,000 to 95,000 clones, approximately 91% of them seen only once. The specimen comprised PBMCs, sampled before any cancer treatment. The receptors originated from a woman aged 40 to 75 with stage II squamous cell lung carcinoma.

The chain recombines TRBV5-1 with TRBJ2-3; 7 bases agree with TRBD2. From germline, CDR1 is SGHRS and CDR2 YFSETQ. This CDR3 spans 16 amino acids. J gave up 4 bases and V 2 bases, and 10 bases lay outside the gene matches. The CDR3 sequence: CASSLGRNSGSDTQYF. The CDR3 nucleotides read TGCGCCAGCAGCTTAGGTCGTAATAGCGGGTCAGATACGCAGTATTTT.

This clone came up a few times. This sequence joins TRBV6-1 and TRBJ1-5; D gene ambiguous. V dropped 1 base and J dropped 2 bases, with 18 bases sitting between them. Germline CDR1 reads MNHNS; CDR2 reads SASEGT. This CDR3 contains 18 residues. The CDR3 bases are TGTGCCAGCAGTGAAGTGGGGAGAAGGAGAGCAGGCAATCAGCCCCAGCATTTT. Its protein product is CASSEVGRRRAGNQPQHF.

The chain combines TRBV5-1 with TRBJ1-1; TRBD1 might be the D (6 bases). CDR1 is SGHRS and CDR2 is YFSETQ in the germline V gene. Trimming pared 2 bases from V and 0 bases from J, leaving 11 bases between. The CDR3 is 15 amino acids. The CDR3 DNA is TGCGCCAGCAGCTTTGTTACAGGGTTGAACACTGAAGCTTTCTTT. Translation: CASSFVTGLNTEAFF.

The chain recombines TRBV5-1 with TRBJ2-5; either TRBD1 or TRBD2 may supply D (5 bases each). V lost 0 bases and J 1 base, leaving 10 bases between the germline ends. The CDR3 spans 15 residues. The V gene's germline CDR1 is SGHRS and CDR2 YFSETQ. The CDR3 sequence is CASSLAGTSQETQYF. The DNA of the CDR3 is TGCGCCAGCAGCTTGGCCGGGACGTCCCAAGAGACCCAGTACTTC.

The rearrangement uses TRBV5-4 and TRBJ2-1; possible D gene TRBD2, 6 bases. This CDR3 region has 15 residues. Trimming took 0 bases from V and 9 from J, leaving 16 bases between them. Germline-derived CDR1 and CDR2 are SGHNT and YYREEE (reference sequence). The CDR3 nucleotides are TGTGCCAGCAGCTTGGGTGTAGCGGCCCAGGGTGAGCAGTTCTTC. This sequence encodes CASSLGVAAQGEQFF.

The chain is built from TRBV10-1 and TRBJ1-5; D gene unclear. V was trimmed by 3 bases and J by 5 bases, leaving 11 bases between them. This CDR3 region has 14 residues. Germline CDR1 and CDR2: WNHNN and SYGVQD (reference sequence). CDR3 sequence reads: CASSERGKDQPQHF. CDR3 in DNA: TGCGCCAGCAGTGAACGAGGGAAGGATCAGCCCCAGCATTTT.

This chain uses TRBV7-4 with TRBJ2-2, with 12 bases aligning to TRBD2. Trimming at V came to 5 bases and at J to 7 bases, leaving 8 bases not matched to a gene. The CDR3 sequence is 16 residues long. The germline CDR1 and CDR2 sequences are SGHVT and SQSDAQ. CDR3 DNA sequence: TGTGCCAGCAGCCTTCCTAGCGGGAGGGCCGTCGGGGAGCTGTTTTTT. Encoded protein: CASSLPSGRAVGELFF.

This chain joins TRBV5-5 and TRBJ1-1; tentatively, D is TRBD1 (6 bases). Between the trimmed V and J ends, which lost 5 bases and 5 bases, there was a span of 16 bases. CDR3 length: 14 residues. From germline, CDR1 is SGHKS and CDR2 YYEKEE (reference sequence). CDR3 bases: TGTGCCAGCAGACCGGACAGTGGGAAGACTGAAGCTTTCTTT. Translation gives CASRPDSGKTEAFF.

Points on this clone: One end of the junction is discordant with germline, which a read error may explain. The V call is TRBV7-7, the J call TRBJ2-7, with unresolved D. Germline CDR1 is SSHAT and CDR2 is FNYEAQ (reference sequence). There are 14 residues in the CDR3. This chain's CDR3 is CASSPGIGPYEQYF. The CDR3, as DNA: TGTGCTAGCAGCCCTGGGATAGGGCCTTACGAGCAGTACTTC. Complete variable domain (other parts from reference TRBV7-7 and TRBJ2-7): GAGVSQSPRYKVTKRGQDVTLRCDPISSHATLYWYQQALGQGPEFLTYFNYEAQPDKSGLPSDRFSAERPEGSISTLTIQRTEQRDSAMYRCASSPGIGPYEQYFGPGTRLTVT.

The genes are TRBV5-1 and TRBJ1-1; D is undetermined. Between the trimmed V and J ends, which lost 0 bases and 1 base, there was a span of 4 bases. Germline CDR1 is SGHRS and CDR2 is YFSETQ. This CDR3 has 13 residues. Written as DNA, the CDR3 is TGCGCCAGCAGCTTGGCTCAGAACACTGAAGCTTTCTTT. Translation: CASSLAQNTEAFF.

The V call is TRBV12-2, the J call TRBJ2-7; the table names TRBD2, a call not compared with the DNA. TRBV12-2 is described as a pseudogene. The CDR3 consists of 16 residues. The chain's CDR3 is CASRLDGARSPYEQYF. The DNA for the CDR3 is TGTGCAAGTCGCTTAGATGGCGCCCGGAGTCCCTACGAGCAGTACTTC.

J is TRBJ2-3 and V is TRBV11-2, with D perhaps assigned TRBD1 or TRBD2 (7 bases each). There are 19 residues in the CDR3. Germline lookup yields CDR1 SGHAT and CDR2 FQNNGV. V dropped 5 bases and J dropped 6 bases, with 30 bases sitting between them. The CDR3 spells CASSVRGRGTAGWFDTQYF. The CDR3 coding sequence is TGTGCCAGCAGCGTTCGGGGCCGGGGGACAGCGGGGTGGTTCGATACGCAGTATTTT.

This chain joins TRBV6-1 and TRBJ2-2, with 7 positions matching TRBD2. CDR3 size: 17 residues. V was pared by 3 bases and J by 1 base, with 8 bases of the junction left unmatched. Germline CDR1 is MNHNS and CDR2 is SASEGT. The CDR3 loop is CASSDPEREWNTGELFF. In DNA form, the CDR3 reads TGTGCCAGCAGTGACCCTGAGCGGGAATGGAACACCGGGGAGCTGTTTTTT.

Remarks on this clone: Distinct nucleotide sequences in the sample also encode this CDR3. The V call is TRBV27, the J call TRBJ2-5, with TRBD1 as a possible D gene (6 bases). This CDR3 is built from 14 residues. In germline, CDR1 is MNHEY, CDR2 SMNVEV (reference sequence). V lost 5 bases and J lost 4, with 14 bases in between. CDR3 DNA: TGTGCCAGCAGTCCCCGGACAGCCGGAGAGACCCAGTACTTC. This sequence encodes CASSPRTAGETQYF.

The rearrangement uses TRBV7-9 and TRBJ1-2; D unresolved. Germline V lookup: CDR1 SEHNR, CDR2 FQNEAQ (reference sequence). There are 13 residues in the CDR3. V was trimmed by 4 bases and J by 4 bases, leaving 10 bases between them. The CDR3 sequence: CASSWEGIYGYTF. The CDR3 coding sequence is TGTGCCAGCAGCTGGGAGGGTATCTATGGCTACACCTTC.

The V call is TRBV20-1, the J call TRBJ2-3, with TRBD2 as a possible D gene (5 bases). The CDR3 consists of 10 residues. Trimming cost V 6 bases and J 8 bases, with 9 bases left between them. The germline V gene encodes CDR1 DFQATT and CDR2 SNEGSKA (reference sequence). DNA of the CDR3: TGCAGTGCCCGTGGGAGTACGCAGTATTTT. Protein sequence: CSARGSTQYF.

V and J are TRBV7-9 and TRBJ2-5, with D unresolved. V was cut by 3 bases and J by 2 bases, with 7 bases left in between. CDR1 is SEHNR, CDR2 FQNEAQ, per germline (reference sequence). CDR3 size: 13 residues. The CDR3 reads CASSFGRQETQYF. The CDR3 nucleotides are TGTGCCAGCAGCTTCGGTAGACAAGAGACCCAGTACTTC.

The chain couples TRBV5-4 to TRBJ2-5, with D tentatively TRBD2 (6 bases). The CDR3 extends over 18 amino acids. V gave up 0 bases and J gave up 4 bases, with 22 bases separating them. Germline-derived CDR1 and CDR2 are SGHNT and YYREEE (reference sequence). CDR3 sequence: CASSLGASRGGTGETQYF. Here the CDR3 DNA reads TGTGCCAGCAGCTTGGGGGCCTCGCGGGGTGGCACGGGAGAGACCCAGTACTTC.

The genes are TRBV30 and TRBJ2-7, with D possibly matching TRBD2 (5 bases). The CDR3 is 16 amino acids. Germline V gene lookup returns CDR1 GTSNPN and CDR2 SVGIG (reference sequence). V lost 3 bases and J 4 bases, leaving 22 bases between the germline ends. The CDR3 nucleotides are TGTGCCTGGAGCGCCCACCTAGCAAACATTTTGTACGAGCAGTACTTC. This gives the protein CAWSAHLANILYEQYF.

The rearrangement links TRBV10-1 to TRBJ2-5; 7 bases match TRBD1. Germline-derived CDR1 and CDR2 are WNHNN and SYGVQD (reference sequence). The J segment lost 1 base and the V segment lost 0 bases, leaving 5 bases of the junction unmatched. The CDR3 has 16 residues. This chain's CDR3 is CASSESSGTVQETQYF. In DNA, the CDR3 is TGCGCCAGCAGTGAGTCGTCAGGGACAGTCCAAGAGACCCAGTACTTC.

This clone was counted once. The CDR3 nucleotides are TGTGCCAGTAGTATAGGTGGGACAATCTCTGGAAACACCATATATTTT. It translates to CASSIGGTISGNTIYF. This chain links TRBV19 with TRBJ1-3; a weak D match, TRBD1 (6 bases). Trimming stripped 1 base from V and 0 bases from J, with 10 bases between. The V gene's germline CDR1 is LNHDA and CDR2 SQIVND (reference sequence). This CDR3 is built from 16 residues. The full variable domain, its missing parts supplied by reference TRBV19 and TRBJ1-3, is DGGITQSPKYLFRKEGQNVTLSCEQNLNHDAMYWYRQDPGQGLRLIYYSQIVNDFQKGDIAEGYSVSREKKESFPLTVTSAQKNPTAFYLCASSIGGTISGNTIYFGEGSWLTVV.

V gene TRBV18 combines with J gene TRBJ1-2, with D perhaps matching TRBD1 (5 bases). This CDR3 is 14 amino acids long. Trimming removed 3 bases at V and 4 bases at J, with 12 bases between. Germline values: CDR1 KGHSH, CDR2 LQKENI. The CDR3 region has the DNA TGTGCCAGCTCACCGAGTGGGGGTTCCTATGGCTACACCTTC. Encoded protein: CASSPSGGSYGYTF.

J is TRBJ2-3 and V is TRBV20-1; the D gene is possibly TRBD2 (5 bases). Per the germline V gene, CDR1 is DFQATT and CDR2 is SNEGSKA (reference sequence). V lost 6 bases and J lost 6, with 10 bases in between. CDR3 length: 11 amino acids. The DNA for the CDR3 is TGCAGTGCCCTGGAGCGGGATACGCAGTATTTT. Its translation: CSALERDTQYF.

CDR3 sequence reads: CASSPKVPGGREQFF. The DNA of the CDR3 is TGTGCCAGTAGTCCCAAAGTTCCAGGGGGTCGTGAGCAGTTCTTC. The genes are TRBV19 and TRBJ2-1; 7 bases are a match to TRBD1. Germline CDR1 LNHDA, CDR2 SQIVND (reference sequence). J lost 9 bases, V lost 5 bases, and 13 bases had no gene match. The CDR3 has 15 amino acids.

Comment on this clone: One end of the junction fails to match germline, which may point to a read error. The genes are TRBV2 and TRBJ1-1; unclear D gene. The CDR3 spans 13 residues. Germline V gene sequence: CDR1 SNHLY, CDR2 FYNNEI. CDR3 loop: CAGSESWGTEAFF. The CDR3 DNA is TGTGCCGGCAGCGAGAGCTGGGGCACTGAAGCTTTCTTT.